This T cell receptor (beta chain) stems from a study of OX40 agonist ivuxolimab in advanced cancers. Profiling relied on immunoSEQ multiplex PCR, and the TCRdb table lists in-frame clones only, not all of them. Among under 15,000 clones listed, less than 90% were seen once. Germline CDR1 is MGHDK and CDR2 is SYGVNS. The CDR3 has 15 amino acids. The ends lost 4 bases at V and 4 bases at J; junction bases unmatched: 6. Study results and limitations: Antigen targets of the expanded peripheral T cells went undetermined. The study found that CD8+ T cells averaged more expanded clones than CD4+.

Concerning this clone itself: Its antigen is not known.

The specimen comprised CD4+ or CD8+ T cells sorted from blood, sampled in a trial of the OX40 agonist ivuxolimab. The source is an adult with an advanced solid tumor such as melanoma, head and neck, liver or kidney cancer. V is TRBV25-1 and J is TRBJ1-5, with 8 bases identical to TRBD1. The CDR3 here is CASSASTGVNQPQHF. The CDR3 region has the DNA TGTGCCAGCAGTGCCTCGACAGGGGTTAATCAGCCCCAGCATTTT. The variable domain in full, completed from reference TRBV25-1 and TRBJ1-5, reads EADIYQTPRYLVIGTGKKITLECSQTMGHDKMYWYQQDPGMELHLIHYSYGVNSTEKGDLSSESTVSRIRTEHFPLTLESARPSHTSQYLCASSASTGVNQPQHFGDGTRLSIL.